The sequence of this T cell receptor beta chain was determined in a study of spatial heterogeneity in lung cancer. Whole-study context: Sequence detection consistently recorded a greater number of beta-chain than alpha-chain sequences.

This clonotype appeared many times. Time point meaning: sample taken at primary tumor resection. Frozen PBMC, nontumor lung or tumor provided whole RNA, which was sequenced unsorted. Samples were donated by 72 untreated early-stage non-small cell lung cancer patients. Individual TCR cDNA molecules each bore their own unique molecular identifier. TCRdb re-derived calls from the 5' RACE reads in MiXCR, one entry per CDR3 protein. The sample includes about 15,000 distinct CDR3 sequences, under 14% of them seen just once. Here the sequenced sample was PBMCs, taken at surgery. The source of this sequence is a female donor with early-stage non-small cell lung cancer.

The CDR3 region has the DNA TGCGCCAGCAGCCAGGGAACAGGTTCTAATCAGGATACGCAGTATTTT. Translating gives CASSQGTGSNQDTQYF. The V call is TRBV4-1, the J call TRBJ2-3; TRBD1 is a possible D gene (5 bases). There are 16 residues in the CDR3. Germline-derived CDR1 and CDR2 are MGHRA and YSYEKL. Trimming removed 3 bases at V and 6 bases at J, with 19 bases between.